One sample yielded the 9 T cell receptor beta chains listed below, sequenced in a study of early T cells in non-severe SARS-CoV-2 infection. TCRdb ran MiXCR on the 5' RACE reads and lists one entry per CDR3 protein. Of 25,000 to 35,000 distinct CDR3 sequences listed, approximately 5.5% are singletons. Sequencing was performed on whole blood. The source is an adult who was a healthcare worker with PCR-confirmed SARS-CoV-2 infection or an uninfected control (not recorded which).

This clonotype was counted a few times. DNA for the CDR3: TGTGCCAGCAACTACCAACAGGGAGGTACTGAAGCTTTCTTT. It codes for CASNYQQGGTEAFF. The gene calls are TRBV6-6 and TRBJ1-1; a possible D gene is TRBD1 (6 bases). This CDR3 has 14 amino acids. CDR1 and CDR2 from the germline V gene are MNHNY and SVGAGI (reference sequence). Trimming left V 7 bases short and J 5 bases short, with 17 bases between.

This chain joins TRBV14 and TRBJ2-5; weak D call: TRBD1 (6 bases). Trimming took 4 bases from V and 0 from J, leaving 9 bases between them. The CDR3 consists of 14 residues. Germline CDR1 reads SGHDN; CDR2 reads FVKESK. Written as DNA, the CDR3 is TGTGCCAGCAGCCTGGACAGAAACCAAGAGACCCAGTACTTC. This translates into CASSLDRNQETQYF.

This clonotype was observed many times. As DNA, the CDR3 is TGTGCCAGCAGCCAAGATATATACTCGACGTACTCTGGAAACACCATATATTTT. This translates into CASSQDIYSTYSGNTIYF. The V gene is TRBV3-2, the J gene TRBJ1-3. TRBV3-2 is described as a pseudogene. This CDR3 comprises 18 residues.

The chain uses TRBV6-6 and TRBJ2-2, with 11 positions matching TRBD2. This CDR3 region has 15 residues. V was pared by 8 bases and J by 9 bases, with 11 bases of the junction left unmatched. Germline lookup yields CDR1 MNHNY and CDR2 SVGAGI (reference sequence). The CDR3 DNA sequence: TGTGCCAGCGCAGCTACTAGCGGGAGTACGAGGGAGCTGTTTTTT. Protein: CASAATSGSTRELFF.

Ten or more counts support this clonotype. This chain connects TRBV28 to TRBJ2-3, with 7 positions matching TRBD1. Germline V gene data show CDR1 as MDHEN and CDR2 as SYDVKM. The CDR3 is made up of 12 amino acids. The CDR3 here is CAAGGSTDTQYF. CDR3 nucleotides: TGTGCAGCAGGGGGAAGCACAGATACGCAGTATTTT.

At least ten counts were recorded for this clonotype. This rearrangement joins TRBV6-6 to TRBJ2-3; 7 bases map to TRBD2. Germline CDR1 and CDR2: MNHNY and SVGAGI (reference sequence). The J segment lost 4 bases and the V segment lost 4 bases, leaving 5 bases of the junction unmatched. The CDR3 contains 14 residues. The CDR3 sequence: CASSSGGSSDTQYF. The CDR3 DNA follows: TGTGCCAGCAGTTCGGGGGGATCGTCAGATACGCAGTATTTT.

Ten or more counts support this clonotype. V gene TRBV7-8 combines with J gene TRBJ2-2; D call uncertain. Looked up from germline, CDR1 is SGHVS and CDR2 is FQNEAQ. The CDR3 covers 14 residues. V dropped 5 bases and J dropped 5 bases, with 12 bases sitting between them. DNA for the CDR3: TGTGCCAGCAGCGGATACGGAGAGACCGGGGAGCTGTTTTTT. It codes for CASSGYGETGELFF.

Many counts were recorded for this clonotype. The chain carries TRBV6-2 or TRBV6-3 and TRBJ1-5, with 10 bases fitting TRBD1. Germline-derived CDR1 and CDR2 are MNHEY and SVGEGT. V lost 6 bases, J lost 6 bases, and 8 bases stayed unmatched. This CDR3 spans 15 amino acids. CDR3 region: CASSPWTGGSQPQHF. The CDR3 DNA reads TGTGCCAGCAGCCCCTGGACAGGGGGAAGTCAGCCCCAGCATTTT.

This clonotype was seen ten or more times. V and J are TRBV24-1 and TRBJ2-1; D could derive from TRBD1 or TRBD2 (6 bases each). The CDR3 sequence is 14 residues long. V shed 11 bases and J shed 4 bases, with 17 bases lying between them. CDR1 and CDR2 from the germline V gene are KGHDR and SFDVKD. CDR3 sequence (DNA): TGTGCCAGTGGGGGGCCGGGAATGTACAATGAGCAGTTCTTC. Protein: CASGGPGMYNEQFF.